This T cell receptor beta chain was captured by sequencing in a study of shared clonotypes between healthy human individuals. Comment on this clone: Its target is not known.

Overall study findings and caveats: A reduction in generation probabilities was seen for non-shared clonotypes relative to those shared by all four donors. Sampling used blood alone; tissue repertoires probably differ.

Germline V lookup: CDR1 MNHEY, CDR2 SMNVEV (reference sequence). The CDR3 totals 16 residues. Trimming removed 4 bases at V and 2 bases at J, with 15 bases between. Sequenced by immunoSEQ multiplex PCR; TCRdb stores in-frame clones only, minus some. The table records hundreds of thousands of clones, approximately 95% of them present only once. V gene TRBV27 combines with J gene TRBJ2-1; tentatively, D is TRBD2 (5 bases). The sequence was obtained from a woman aged 30 to 39 in good health. The sequencing sample was made of naive CD4+ T cells sorted from blood. Subset described: CD45RA+ positively selected. The CDR3 coding sequence is TGTGCCAGCAGTTACGATACTAGGGCCCCCTACAATGAGCAGTTCTTC. Protein product: CASSYDTRAPYNEQFF.